The 17 T cell receptor beta chains given below trace back to one sample, sequenced in a study of neurological immune-mediated disorders. TCRdb processed the 5' RACE reads anew with MiXCR; each CDR3 protein has one entry. The sample lists fewer than 20,000 distinct CDR3 sequences, 14% to 15% seen once, with about an eighth in the top ten. Sequencing was performed on PBMCs. These receptors were taken from a man between 60 and 75 years old with HTLV-1-associated myelopathy (HAM/TSP).

In this sample, this clonotype turned up many times. This chain joins TRBV7-2 and TRBJ2-5; 16 bases line up with TRBD2. V shed 4 bases, J shed 2 bases, and the junction held 1 base outside the gene matches. Germline CDR1 is SGHTA and CDR2 is FQGNSA. This CDR3 contains 16 residues. The CDR3 sequence is CASSSGLAGGQETQYF. In DNA, the CDR3 is TGTGCCAGCAGCTCGGGACTAGCGGGGGGGCAAGAGACCCAGTACTTC.

This clonotype was seen at least ten times. This sequence joins TRBV5-1 and TRBJ2-7, with D perhaps TRBD2 (6 bases). The CDR3 is 13 amino acids. Germline CDR1 and CDR2: SGHRS and YFSETQ. In nucleotides, the CDR3 is TGCGCGACAGCGATGGAGGGGACCTACGAGCAGTACTTC. Protein: CATAMEGTYEQYF.

This clonotype was counted many times. This sequence joins TRBV7-2 and TRBJ2-5; D remains unclear. The CDR3 length is 13 residues. V lost 3 bases and J lost 1, with 6 bases in between. Germline V CDR1 and CDR2: SGHTA, FQGNSA. The CDR3 region has the DNA TGTGCCAGCAGCTTGGCCCGCCAAGAGACCCAGTACTTC. This codes for CASSLARQETQYF.

This clonotype was detected many times. This chain links TRBV6-2 or TRBV6-3 with TRBJ1-5, with D uncertain. The CDR3 loop spans 12 amino acids. Trimming left V 2 bases short and J 6 bases short, with 5 bases between. Germline V lookup: CDR1 MNHEY, CDR2 SVGEGT. CDR3 residues: CASSYPSQPQHF. Written as DNA, the CDR3 is TGTGCCAGCAGTTACCCTTCTCAGCCCCAGCATTTT.

This clonotype has a handful of counts. The rearrangement links TRBV30 to TRBJ1-1; 9 nucleotides line up with TRBD1. Germline-derived CDR1 and CDR2 are GTSNPN and SVGIG (reference sequence). J was trimmed by 0 bases and V by 3 bases; bases with no gene match: 2. CDR3 size: 14 residues. This CDR3 reads CAWRDRGLNTEAFF. CDR3 coding DNA: TGTGCCTGGAGGGACAGGGGATTGAACACTGAAGCTTTCTTT.

This clonotype was seen repeatedly, ten times or more. V and J are TRBV5-4 and TRBJ1-1, with 7 bases matching TRBD1. With V trimmed by 0 bases and J by 4 bases, 6 bases remained unmatched. The CDR3 length is 15 residues. Germline V gene data show CDR1 as SGHNT and CDR2 as YYREEE (reference sequence). The chain's CDR3 is CASSLVGAGGTEAFF. CDR3 bases: TGTGCCAGCAGCTTGGTAGGGGCAGGGGGCACTGAAGCTTTCTTT.

By share, this clonotype counts as medium-sized. The V call is TRBV5-1, the J call TRBJ2-5; TRBD2 agrees at 12 bases. Per germline, CDR1 SGHRS and CDR2 YFSETQ. After removal of 4 bases from V and 5 bases from J, the junction contained 9 bases not matched to a gene. CDR3 length: 16 residues. The CDR3: CASSPPLAGGPETQYF. The CDR3 region has the DNA TGCGCCAGCAGCCCTCCCCTAGCGGGGGGGCCCGAGACCCAGTACTTC.

This clonotype was seen ten or more times. The V call is TRBV18, the J call TRBJ1-1, with 7 bases identical to TRBD1. The CDR3 loop spans 13 amino acids. Germline CDR1 KGHSH, CDR2 LQKENI. The J segment lost 2 bases and the V segment lost 4 bases, leaving 1 base of the junction unmatched. In nucleotides, the CDR3 is TGTGCCAGCTCACGACAGGGAAACACTGAAGCTTTCTTT. Amino acid sequence: CASSRQGNTEAFF.

This clonotype was seen ten or more times. The gene calls are TRBV2 and TRBJ1-5, with D maybe TRBD1 (5 bases). This CDR3 comprises 14 residues. Trimming cost V 1 base and J 2 bases, with 6 bases left between them. Germline loops: CDR1 SNHLY, CDR2 FYNNEI. This chain's CDR3 is CASSEGRGNQPQHF. Written as DNA, the CDR3 is TGTGCCAGCAGTGAAGGCAGGGGCAATCAGCCCCAGCATTTT.

This clonotype was detected many times. In nucleotides, the CDR3 is TGCGCCAGCAGCGGGGACGGAAACTATGGCTACACCTTC. Residues: CASSGDGNYGYTF. The chain is built from TRBV5-1 and TRBJ1-2, with a possible D match to TRBD1 (5 bases). V lost 4 bases, J lost 2 bases, and 9 bases lay in between. Germline CDR1 SGHRS, CDR2 YFSETQ. The CDR3 spans 13 residues.

This clonotype was recorded at least ten times. This chain connects TRBV24-1 to TRBJ2-5, with D possibly TRBD1 on 5 matching bases. Germline values: CDR1 KGHDR, CDR2 SFDVKD. The CDR3 consists of 15 residues. The germline V and J ends were trimmed by 1 base and 2 bases, with 10 bases remaining between them. The CDR3 bases are TGTGCCACCAGTGATTTTTTCCAGGGTCAAGAGACCCAGTACTTC. It encodes CATSDFFQGQETQYF.

The chain has TRBV27 and TRBJ1-4; D remains unclear. The germline V gene encodes CDR1 MNHEY and CDR2 SMNVEV (reference sequence). There are 15 residues in the CDR3. V was shortened by 1 base and J by 2 bases, with 8 bases between the two germline ends. DNA of the CDR3: TGTGCCAGCAGTTTATTGGGTCTGACTAATGAAAAACTGTTTTTT. Its translation is CASSLLGLTNEKLFF.

This clonotype was seen many times. At one end, the junction sequence differs from germline, possibly due to a read error. The chain recombines TRBV29-1 with TRBJ2-5; D unresolved. CDR1 is SQVTM and CDR2 is ANQGSEA in the germline V gene. The CDR3 contains 9 residues. This CDR3 is CSVEETQYF. The CDR3 region has the DNA TGCAGCGTCGAAGAGACCCAGTACTTC.

This clonotype showed up many times. This rearrangement joins TRBV7-6 to TRBJ2-3; D remains ambiguous. Germline loops: CDR1 SGHVS, CDR2 FNYEAQ. The ends were cut back, 1 base at V and 3 bases at J, with 11 bases in the middle. The CDR3 loop spans 15 amino acids. The CDR3 here is CASSLEVLGTDTQYF. The CDR3 DNA sequence: TGTGCCAGCAGCTTAGAAGTCCTAGGGACAGATACGCAGTATTTT.

This clonotype was counted at least ten times. The rearrangement links TRBV5-1 to TRBJ2-5; D could derive from TRBD1 or TRBD2 (5 bases each). The CDR3 is 13 amino acids. Germline V gene data show CDR1 as SGHRS and CDR2 as YFSETQ. V gave up 0 bases and J gave up 5 bases, with 8 bases separating them. CDR3 in DNA: TGCGCCAGCAGCTTGGTCAGGGAGGAGACCCAGTACTTC. Amino acids: CASSLVREETQYF.

This clonotype has at least ten counts. The chain carries TRBV5-1 and TRBJ2-1; D unresolved. V shed 0 bases and J shed 5 bases, with 9 bases lying between them. Germline V gives CDR1 SGHRS, CDR2 YFSETQ. CDR3 length: 14 residues. The CDR3 reads CASSLVLGNNEQFF. Here the CDR3 DNA reads TGCGCCAGCAGCTTGGTTCTTGGGAACAATGAGCAGTTCTTC.

This clonotype has a count of ten or more. The V gene is TRBV14, the J gene TRBJ2-2, with D uncertain. V was shortened by 1 base and J by 4 bases, with 7 bases between the two germline ends. CDR3 size: 14 residues. The V gene's germline CDR1 is SGHDN and CDR2 FVKESK. The CDR3 reads CASSQARSTGELFF. Here the CDR3 DNA reads TGTGCCAGCAGCCAAGCCCGTAGCACCGGGGAGCTGTTTTTT.